This note documents a single T cell receptor (beta chain) sequence. The sample is drawn from a study of blood T cell repertoires in COVID-19. Whole-study context: Samples came from the United States, Italy and Spain, spanning acute and convalescent COVID-19. PBMCs, B-cell-depleted T cells, or T cells were the source of the cDNA or gDNA that made up the material.

Original data processing: Estimates of nucleated cell counts were drawn from the amplification of reference gene primers. Assay: immunoSEQ multiplex PCR; the TCRdb copy retains only in-frame clones and omits some. V and J calls and clone size are as listed in that table; D and trimming were resolved from the DNA. This table has approximately 79,000 clones, 85% to 90% appearing once. CDR3 length equals 17 residues. CDR1 and CDR2 (germline): MNHEY, SMNVEV (reference sequence). With 3 bases clipped from V and 4 bases from J, the junction kept 8 bases outside the gene matches. Sequences were obtained from peripheral blood. The source of this sequence is a man in his 60s with acute or convalescent COVID-19. This chain joins TRBV27 and TRBJ2-1, with 11 bases that match TRBD2. The CDR3: CASSFPTSGGTYNEQFF. As DNA, the CDR3 is TGTGCCAGCAGTTTTCCAACTAGCGGGGGAACGTACAATGAGCAGTTCTTC.